This TCR beta chain appears in the sequencing data of a study of T-cell reconstitution after alpha-beta-depleted transplantation in children. This sample's TCRbeta library carried unique molecular identifier barcodes. TCRdb itself ran the PCR reads through MiXCR, one entry per CDR3 protein. The sample consists of 400,000 to 450,000 distinct CDR3 sequences, approximately 41% of them appearing once. The CDR3 consists of 15 residues. Germline trimming cut 2 bases from V and 5 bases from J; bases unmatched to any gene: 4. In germline, CDR1 is SGHRS, CDR2 YFSETQ. This clonotype was recorded at least ten times.

The starting material was PBMCs, obtained before TCRalphabeta/CD19-depleted stem cell transplant. This chain connects TRBV5-1 to TRBJ1-4; TRBD1 matches at 9 bases. This receptor was obtained from a girl aged 2 to 9 with aplastic anemia, due to receive a stem cell transplant. The CDR3 protein is CASSFNRGPNEKLFF. The CDR3 nucleotides are TGCGCCAGCAGCTTCAACAGGGGGCCAAATGAAAAACTGTTTTTT.